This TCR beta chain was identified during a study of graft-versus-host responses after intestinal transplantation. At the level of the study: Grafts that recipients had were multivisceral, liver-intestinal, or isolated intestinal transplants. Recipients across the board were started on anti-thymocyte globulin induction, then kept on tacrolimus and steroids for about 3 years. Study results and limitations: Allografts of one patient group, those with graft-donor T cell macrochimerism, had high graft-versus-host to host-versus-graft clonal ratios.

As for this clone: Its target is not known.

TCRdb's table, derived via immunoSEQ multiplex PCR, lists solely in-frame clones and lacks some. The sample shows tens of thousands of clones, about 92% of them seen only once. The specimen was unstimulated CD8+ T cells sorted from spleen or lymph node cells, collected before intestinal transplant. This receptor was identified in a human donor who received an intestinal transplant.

The CDR3 coding sequence is TGCAGCGTTGTTGTAGACACTGAAGCTTTCTTT. It specifies CSVVVDTEAFF. This chain links TRBV29-1 with TRBJ1-1; D is undetermined. Germline CDR1 is SQVTM and CDR2 is ANQGSEA. The V and J ends lost 4 bases and 3 bases respectively, with 6 bases between them. This CDR3 contains 11 residues.